This is a list of T cell receptor beta chains from one sample in a study of blood T cell repertoires in COVID-19. Sequenced by immunoSEQ multiplex PCR; TCRdb stores in-frame clones only, minus some. Among just under 350,000 clones listed, about nine tenths were seen once. Sequencing input: peripheral blood. These receptors came from a woman in her 70s with COVID-19, enrolled during active disease. Each CDR3 is given with its conserved first and last residue. Each record gives: V gene, clone size, D gene, J gene, CDR3 protein, CDR3 DNA. The D gene is left open where the match is weak. Clone size, where shown, is once, few, many, or a class for clones that have expanded.

TRBV28	.	.	TRBJ1-4	CASSLKSTLAEKLFF	TGTGCCAGCAGTTTAAAATCTACCCTCGCGGAAAAACTGTTTTTT
TRBV10-3	.	.	TRBJ1-2	CAIRREGYGYTF	TGTGCCATCCGGCGGGAAGGGTATGGCTACACCTTC
TRBV7-6	.	.	TRBJ2-2	CASSLVSLTGELFF	TGTGCCAGCAGCTTAGTCTCCCTCACCGGGGAGCTGTTTTTT
TRBV7-2	.	.	TRBJ1-1	CASSLDSTGNTEAFF	TGTGCCAGCAGCCTGGATTCGACAGGGAACACTGAAGCTTTCTTT
TRBV5-4	once	.	TRBJ1-6	CASNSKGTPASPLHF	TGTGCCAGCAACTCAAAAGGGACACCAGCGTCACCCCTCCACTTT
TRBV27	few	.	TRBJ2-7	CASSPPGRDYEQYF	TGTGCCAGCAGCCCCCCCGGACGGGATTACGAGCAGTACTTC
TRBV6-5	few	.	TRBJ1-1	CATHAGTNTEAFF	TGTGCCACCCACGCAGGGACAAACACTGAAGCTTTCTTT
TRBV24-1	.	.	TRBJ1-2	CATSDPRQPNYGYTF	TGTGCCACCAGTGACCCCCGACAGCCTAACTATGGCTACACCTTC
TRBV2	.	.	TRBJ2-3	CASSEEGLGTDTQYF	TGTGCCAGCAGTGAGGAGGGATTGGGCACAGATACGCAGTATTTT
TRBV11-3	.	TRBD1	TRBJ2-2	CASSLDTSRGLTGELFF	TGTGCCAGCAGCTTAGATACGTCCAGGGGGCTGACCGGGGAGCTGTTTTTT
TRBV7-9	.	.	TRBJ2-1	CASSGGSHNEQFF	TGTGCCAGCAGCGGGGGGTCTCACAATGAGCAGTTCTTC
TRBV28	once	.	TRBJ2-7	CASRNGGAYEQYF	TGTGCCAGCAGAAACGGGGGAGCCTACGAGCAGTACTTC
TRBV9	.	.	TRBJ2-2	CASSNPAGGPPGELFF	TGTGCCAGCAGCAATCCCGCCGGGGGGCCACCCGGGGAGCTGTTTTTT
TRBV5-4	.	.	TRBJ2-6	CASSLGPDIGANVLTF	TGTGCCAGCAGCTTGGGGCCCGATATAGGGGCCAACGTCCTGACTTTC
TRBV30	.	.	TRBJ1-1	CAYTRSTGFGNTEAFF	TGTGCCTATACTAGATCTACAGGGTTCGGAAACACTGAAGCTTTCTTT
TRBV6-2/TRBV6-3	.	.	TRBJ1-5	CASSYGQGVNQPQHF	TGTGCCAGCAGTTACGGGCAGGGTGTCAATCAGCCCCAGCATTTT
TRBV6-6	many	TRBD1	TRBJ1-6	CASSFSTGGDSPLHF	TGTGCCAGCAGTTTTTCGACAGGGGGCGATTCACCCCTCCACTTT
TRBV10-3	.	.	TRBJ1-1	CAISDSRTEAFF	TGTGCCATCAGCGACAGTCGGACTGAAGCTTTCTTT
TRBV19	.	TRBD1	TRBJ2-7	CASSRTGNEQYF	TGTGCCAGTAGCCGGACAGGGAACGAGCAGTACTTC
TRBV28	.	.	TRBJ1-1	CASTDYTEAFF	TGTGCCAGCACAGACTACACTGAAGCTTTCTTT
TRBV10-3	.	.	TRBJ2-1	CAISESSVSGQDEQFF	TGTGCCATCAGTGAGTCTTCGGTTAGCGGTCAGGATGAGCAGTTCTTC
TRBV5-1	.	TRBD1	TRBJ1-1	CASSLMGQGSYTEAFF	TGCGCCAGCAGCTTGATGGGACAGGGAAGTTATACTGAAGCTTTCTTT
TRBV6-4	few	TRBD1	TRBJ2-2	CASSRTGGETGELFF	TGTGCCAGCAGTAGGACAGGGGGCGAGACCGGGGAGCTGTTTTTT
TRBV5-1	.	.	TRBJ1-1	CASSLEVGREAFF	TGCGCCAGCAGCTTGGAGGTGGGCCGAGAAGCTTTCTTT
TRBV9	.	.	TRBJ1-2	CASSVAPREGYTF	TGTGCCAGCAGCGTAGCTCCCAGGGAAGGCTACACCTTC
TRBV15	.	TRBD1	TRBJ1-6	CATSRAGTGGSPLHF	TGTGCCACCAGCAGAGCCGGGACAGGGGGTTCACCCCTCCACTTT
TRBV9	.	TRBD1	TRBJ2-7	CASSVDGTGSDEQYF	TGTGCCAGCAGCGTAGATGGGACAGGGTCGGACGAGCAGTACTTC
TRBV7-9	.	.	TRBJ1-4	CASSSRADEKLFF	TGTGCCAGCAGCTCCAGGGCGGACGAAAAACTGTTTTTT
TRBV6-6	once	.	TRBJ1-1	CASRGDKGDTEAFF	TGTGCCAGCAGGGGGGACAAAGGCGACACTGAAGCTTTCTTT
TRBV2	.	.	TRBJ1-6	CASSELSEVSPLHF	TGTGCCAGCAGTGAACTTTCCGAGGTCTCACCCCTCCACTTT
TRBV9	.	.	TRBJ2-3	CASSVVGGPSTDTQYF	TGTGCCAGCAGCGTGGTGGGGGGGCCTAGCACAGATACGCAGTATTTT
TRBV10-3	.	TRBD1	TRBJ1-5	CGSGRDRGNQPQHF	TGTGGAAGTGGGCGGGACAGGGGCAATCAGCCCCAGCATTTT
TRBV10-3	once	TRBD1	TRBJ1-1	CAIRQGAYTEAFF	TGTGCCATCAGACAGGGGGCCTACACTGAAGCTTTCTTT
TRBV4-2	once	TRBD2	TRBJ2-1	CASSQLSTGTSGAKGQFF	TGTGCCAGCAGCCAATTATCCACCGGGACTAGCGGGGCAAAGGGGCAGTTCTTC
TRBV3-1/TRBV3-2	once	TRBD1	TRBJ1-4	CASSQSRPGQGGEKLFF	TGTGCCAGCAGCCAGTCAAGGCCGGGACAGGGGGGAGAAAAACTGTTTTTT
TRBV4-3	once	TRBD1	TRBJ1-2	CASSPGQGVFDYGYTF	TGCGCCAGCAGCCCGGGACAGGGGGTCTTCGACTATGGCTACACCTTC
TRBV24-1	once	.	TRBJ1-3	CATSDTQGSGNTIYF	TGTGCCACCAGTGATACCCAGGGCTCTGGAAACACCATATATTTT
TRBV5-4	.	.	TRBJ2-6	CASSHRDSGANVLTF	TGTGCCAGCAGCCACAGGGACTCTGGGGCCAACGTCCTGACTTTC
TRBV19	.	.	TRBJ1-1	CASWGKGVAFF	TGTGCCAGTTGGGGGAAGGGGGTTGCTTTCTTT
TRBV7-8	.	TRBD1	TRBJ1-5	CASSFSGTANQPQHF	TGTGCCAGCAGCTTTTCCGGGACAGCTAATCAGCCCCAGCATTTT
TRBV9	.	.	TRBJ1-4	CASSVEPGVGFATNEKLFF	TGTGCCAGCAGCGTAGAACCGGGAGTGGGATTTGCAACTAATGAAAAACTGTTTTTT
TRBV4-1	.	.	TRBJ1-1	CASSRTAVNTEAFF	TGCGCCAGCAGCCGAACGGCGGTGAACACTGAAGCTTTCTTT
TRBV4-3	few	TRBD2	TRBJ2-1	CASSPWLAGGNEQFF	TGCGCCAGCAGCCCCTGGCTAGCGGGGGGAAATGAGCAGTTCTTC
TRBV5-6	.	.	TRBJ1-3	CASSDISGNTIYF	TGTGCCAGCAGTGACATCTCTGGAAACACCATATATTTT
TRBV2	.	TRBD2	TRBJ2-3	CASSFGLAGGPDTQYF	TGTGCCAGCAGTTTCGGACTAGCGGGGGGGCCAGATACGCAGTATTTT
TRBV7-2	.	.	TRBJ1-3	CASSTSGAGNTIYF	TGTGCCAGCAGCACCTCCGGGGCTGGAAACACCATATATTTT
TRBV6-6	.	TRBD1	TRBJ1-5	CASSYSITGDNQPQHF	TGTGCCAGCAGTTACTCGATTACAGGGGACAATCAGCCCCAGCATTTT
TRBV2	.	.	TRBJ1-2	CASSPQPGDGYTF	TGTGCCAGCAGTCCCCAGCCAGGGGACGGCTACACCTTC
TRBV29-1	few	TRBD1	TRBJ1-1	CSVLGGQGVSTEAFF	TGCAGCGTTTTGGGGGGACAGGGGGTTAGCACTGAAGCTTTCTTT
TRBV12-3/TRBV12-4	.	.	TRBJ1-2	CASSSGVSGYTF	TGTGCCAGCAGCTCCGGGGTGTCTGGCTACACCTTC
TRBV5-8	.	TRBD1	TRBJ1-4	CASSFGTGINEKLFF	TGTGCCAGCAGCTTCGGGACAGGGATTAATGAAAAACTGTTTTTT
TRBV30	.	.	TRBJ1-2	CAWSVPRGADLHGYTF	TGTGCCTGGAGTGTCCCCAGGGGCGCGGATTTACATGGCTACACCTTC
TRBV5-6	.	.	TRBJ1-1	CASSQAGTRNTEAFF	TGTGCCAGCAGCCAAGCCGGGACAAGGAACACTGAAGCTTTCTTT
TRBV21-1	.	.	TRBJ1-3	CASSKDTRVPGNTIYF	TGTGCCAGCAGCAAAGACACCAGGGTGCCAGGAAACACCATATATTTT
TRBV30	.	.	TRBJ1-2	CAWYGFDYGYTF	TGTGCCTGGTACGGGTTTGACTATGGCTACACCTTC